This T cell receptor (beta chain) was sequenced for a study of T cells in Graves' hyperthyroidism and ophthalmopathy. This CDR3 has 14 residues. The ends were cut back, 0 bases at V and 2 bases at J, with 9 bases in the middle. Germline loops: CDR1 SGDLS, CDR2 YYNGEE. RNA transcripts yielded amplified TCR beta CDR3 regions. First-round RT-PCR targeting the TCR CDR3 was performed with the HTBI primer set. MiXCR, run by TCRdb on the multiplex PCR reads, gives a single entry per CDR3 protein. The sample comprises 600,000 to 850,000 distinct CDR3 sequences, around 19% of which are singletons, and 16% rests with the top ten.

This rearrangement joins TRBV9 to TRBJ2-7; D not certain. Sequencing was carried out using blood. The receptor was isolated from a woman between 45 and 65 years old with Graves' hyperthyroidism that later progressed to Graves' ophthalmopathy. Here the CDR3 DNA reads TGTGCCAGCAGCGTAGGGAACGGCCCCTACGAGCAGTACTTC. As protein: CASSVGNGPYEQYF.